These 20 T cell receptor beta chains came from one sample sequenced in a study of OX40 agonist ivuxolimab in advanced cancers. Sequencing was performed with immunoSEQ multiplex PCR; in TCRdb, only in-frame clones are kept and a portion is missing. Here the sample spans approximately 76,000 clones, approximately 95% being singletons. The sample consisted of CD4+ or CD8+ T cells sorted from blood, taken in a trial of the OX40 agonist ivuxolimab. The receptor set was obtained from an adult with an advanced solid tumor such as melanoma, head and neck, liver or kidney cancer.

This clone was observed once. The CDR3 DNA reads TGTGCCAGCAGCTCTTTGACCCTAGCGGGAGGGGATGACGGATACTCCTACGAGCAGTACTTC. Amino acids: CASSSLTLAGGDDGYSYEQYF. The chain recombines TRBV7-8 with TRBJ2-7; 12 nucleotides align to TRBD2. After removal of 4 bases from V and 0 bases from J, the junction contained 19 bases not matched to a gene. There are 21 residues in the CDR3. CDR1 is SGHVS and CDR2 is FQNEAQ in the germline V gene.

The chain links TRBV2 to TRBJ2-7; 10 bases agree with TRBD2. V lost 3 bases and J lost 7; bases outside the gene matches: 9. The CDR3 sequence is 15 residues long. Germline lookup yields CDR1 SNHLY and CDR2 FYNNEI. CDR3 region: CASSDLSGRAGEQYF. The CDR3 coding sequence is TGTGCCAGCAGTGACCTCAGCGGGAGGGCGGGGGAGCAGTACTTC.

The chain is built from TRBV7-2 and TRBJ1-2; the match to TRBD1 covers 7 bases. The V and J ends lost 3 bases and 4 bases, in that order; junction bases with no gene match: 2. The CDR3 has 13 residues. Germline V gives CDR1 SGHTA, CDR2 FQGNSA. The CDR3 sequence is CASSLGQIYGYTF. DNA for the CDR3: TGTGCCAGCAGCTTGGGACAGATCTATGGCTACACCTTC.

This sequence joins TRBV30 and TRBJ1-2; 9 bases are shared with TRBD1. This CDR3 is 13 amino acids long. Germline loops: CDR1 GTSNPN, CDR2 SVGIG (reference sequence). V shed 0 bases, J shed 7 bases, and the junction held 3 bases outside the gene matches. The CDR3 coding sequence is TGTGCCTGGAGTGTGGGGACAGGGTTTGGCTACACCTTC. Translated: CAWSVGTGFGYTF.

This clone was recorded only once. The V and J genes are TRBV11-2 and TRBJ2-5; D gene ambiguous. Trimming shortened V by 5 bases and J by 1 base, and 11 bases separated the two germline ends. CDR3 length: 14 amino acids. Per the germline V gene, CDR1 is SGHAT and CDR2 is FQNNGV. The CDR3 is CASSPFPTQETQYF. CDR3 DNA: TGTGCCAGCAGCCCCTTTCCAACCCAAGAGACCCAGTACTTC. The full variable domain, its missing parts supplied by reference TRBV11-2 and TRBJ2-5, is EAGVAQSPRYKIIEKRQSVAFWCNPISGHATLYWYQQILGQGPKLLIQFQNNGVVDDSQLPKDRFSAERLKGVDSTLKIQPAKLEDSAVYLCASSPFPTQETQYFGPGTRLLVL.

V usage is TRBV16 and J usage is TRBJ1-4; no reliable D call. Trimming took off 4 bases at V and 3 bases at J, with 15 bases between the two ends. This CDR3 is built from 16 residues. The V gene's germline CDR1 is KGHSY and CDR2 FQNENV. CDR3 in DNA: TGTGCCAGCAGCCGGTCGGTTGTCCAGGCTAATGAAAAACTGTTTTTT. Translating it yields CASSRSVVQANEKLFF.

The rearrangement links TRBV15 to TRBJ2-7, with unresolved D. Germline assignment: CDR1 LNHNV and CDR2 YYDKDF (reference sequence). CDR3 length: 14 residues. Trimming cost V 3 bases and J 6 bases, with 15 bases left between them. The CDR3 region has the DNA TGTGCCACCAGCAGGGTGGGATTGGGTGGCGAGCAGTACTTC. Translation gives CATSRVGLGGEQYF. Supplemented by reference TRBV15 and TRBJ2-7, the full variable domain reads DAMVIQNPRYQVTQFGKPVTLSCSQTLNHNVMYWYQQKSSQAPKLLFHYYDKDFNNEADTPDNFQSRRPNTSFCFLDIRSPGLGDTAMYLCATSRVGLGGEQYFGPGTRLTVT.

Turning to this clone: This same CDR3 is encoded by further DNA sequences in the sample. This rearrangement joins TRBV29-1 to TRBJ1-1, with 9 bases lining up with TRBD1. CDR1 and CDR2 from the germline V gene are SQVTM and ANQGSEA. The CDR3 runs 16 residues. J gave up 0 bases and V 5 bases, and 10 bases lay outside the gene matches. The DNA of the CDR3 is TGCAGCGTTAAGGGACAGGGCCCGGAACTGAACACTGAAGCTTTCTTT. Its translation is CSVKGQGPELNTEAFF. The variable domain in full, completed from reference TRBV29-1 and TRBJ1-1, reads SAVISQKPSRDICQRGTSLTIQCQVDSQVTMMFWYRQQPGQSLTLIATANQGSEATYESGFVIDKFPISRPNLTFSTLTVSNMSPEDSSIYLCSVKGQGPELNTEAFFGQGTRLTVV.

This chain links TRBV10-3 with TRBJ1-1; TRBD1 agrees at 7 bases. The germline V gene has CDR1 ENHRY and CDR2 SYGVKD. The CDR3 has 13 amino acids. V was pared by 11 bases and J by 1 base, with 7 bases of the junction left unmatched. The CDR3 DNA reads as TGTGCCGCACAGGACAGGCAGAACACTGAAGCTTTCTTT. Its protein product is CAAQDRQNTEAFF.

V usage is TRBV5-1 and J usage is TRBJ2-7; D is ambiguous. Germline-derived CDR1 and CDR2 are SGHRS and YFSETQ. The CDR3 has 12 amino acids. V shed 4 bases and J shed 2 bases, with 7 bases lying between them. CDR3 residues: CASSGEAYEQYF. CDR3 DNA sequence: TGCGCCAGCAGCGGAGAGGCCTACGAGCAGTACTTC. Drawing the rest from reference TRBV5-1 and TRBJ2-7, the complete variable domain is KAGVTQTPRYLIKTRGQQVTLSCSPISGHRSVSWYQQTPGQGLQFLFEYFSETQRNKGNFPGRFSGRQFSNSRSEMNVSTLELGDSALYLCASSGEAYEQYFGPGTRLTVT.

V usage is TRBV4-2 and J usage is TRBJ1-5; 8 nucleotides agree with TRBD1. Per the germline V gene, CDR1 is LGHNA and CDR2 is YNFKEQ. Trimming cost V 1 base and J 4 bases; bases outside gene matches: 0. This CDR3 region has 14 residues. The CDR3 protein is CASSQGQGNQPQHF. CDR3 DNA sequence: TGTGCCAGCAGCCAAGGACAGGGGAATCAGCCCCAGCATTTT.

J is TRBJ1-5 and V is TRBV9; maybe TRBD1 (5 bases). CDR1 and CDR2 from the germline V gene are SGDLS and YYNGEE. Trimming pared 2 bases from V and 1 base from J, leaving 7 bases between. This CDR3 contains 14 residues. The CDR3 region has the DNA TGTGCCAGCAGCGTGGGACCGAGCAATCAGCCCCAGCATTTT. This translates into CASSVGPSNQPQHF.

The rearrangement uses TRBV14 and TRBJ2-1; 8 positions match TRBD2. Germline loops: CDR1 SGHDN, CDR2 FVKESK. CDR3 length: 17 amino acids. The V segment lost 1 base and the J segment 6 bases; nucleotides outside the gene matches: 11. This CDR3 is CASSQGAAGALSNEQFF. The CDR3 region has the DNA TGTGCCAGCAGCCAAGGGGCAGCGGGAGCTCTCTCCAATGAGCAGTTCTTC.

J is TRBJ2-3 and V is TRBV28, with 10 bases lining up with TRBD2. J was trimmed by 4 bases and V by 5 bases; bases with no gene match: 9. This CDR3 is 16 amino acids long. Germline V gene data show CDR1 as MDHEN and CDR2 as SYDVKM. DNA for the CDR3: TGTGCCAGCAGTCCCCGGACTAGCGGCATTTCAGATACGCAGTATTTT. Translated, it gives CASSPRTSGISDTQYF.

V is TRBV5-1 and J is TRBJ2-7, with D hard to call. Germline CDR1 reads SGHRS; CDR2 reads YFSETQ. V lost 0 bases and J lost 3, with 7 bases in between. The CDR3 covers 13 residues. The CDR3 protein is CASSLALVYEQYF. CDR3 DNA sequence: TGCGCCAGCAGCTTGGCCCTGGTCTACGAGCAGTACTTC.

V is TRBV27 and J is TRBJ2-7; 7 bases fit TRBD2. The length of the CDR3 is 14 residues. J was trimmed by 6 bases and V by 3 bases; bases with no gene match: 8. Germline V gene lookup returns CDR1 MNHEY and CDR2 SMNVEV (reference sequence). This chain's CDR3 is CASSLWGGVGEQYF. DNA for the CDR3: TGTGCCAGCAGTTTGTGGGGGGGGGTGGGCGAGCAGTACTTC.

V gene TRBV5-1 combines with J gene TRBJ2-5; 7 bases are a match to TRBD2. CDR1 SGHRS and CDR2 YFSETQ come from the germline V gene. This CDR3 spans 13 amino acids. Germline trimming cut 4 bases from V and 5 bases from J; bases unmatched to any gene: 5. CDR3 sequence reads: CASSQTSWETQYF. The CDR3 nucleotides read TGCGCCAGCAGCCAGACTAGCTGGGAGACCCAGTACTTC.

This chain uses TRBV6-1 with TRBJ1-3; possibly TRBD1 for D (6 bases). Germline CDR1 reads MNHNS; CDR2 reads SASEGT. Trimming shortened V by 0 bases and J by 1 base, and 10 bases separated the two germline ends. The CDR3 runs 16 residues. CDR3 in amino acids: CASSEANRVSGNTIYF. The DNA for the CDR3 is TGTGCCAGCAGTGAAGCTAACAGGGTTTCTGGAAACACCATATATTTT.

The CDR3 here is CASSLGLGGAFF. In DNA, the CDR3 is TGTGCCAGCAGCTTGGGGCTAGGTGGAGCTTTCTTT. The V and J genes are TRBV5-5 and TRBJ1-1; no definite D call. Trimming pared 0 bases from V and 10 bases from J, leaving 10 bases between. Germline-derived CDR1 and CDR2 are SGHKS and YYEKEE (reference sequence). This CDR3 is built from 12 residues.

This chain connects TRBV28 to TRBJ2-3; D possibly corresponds to TRBD1 (6 bases). The ends were cut back, 2 bases at V and 2 bases at J, with 8 bases in the middle. The CDR3 is made up of 14 amino acids. Germline V CDR1 and CDR2: MDHEN, SYDVKM. The CDR3, as DNA: TGTGCCAGCAGTTTAGCAGGGGCCACAGATACGCAGTATTTT. Its translation: CASSLAGATDTQYF.